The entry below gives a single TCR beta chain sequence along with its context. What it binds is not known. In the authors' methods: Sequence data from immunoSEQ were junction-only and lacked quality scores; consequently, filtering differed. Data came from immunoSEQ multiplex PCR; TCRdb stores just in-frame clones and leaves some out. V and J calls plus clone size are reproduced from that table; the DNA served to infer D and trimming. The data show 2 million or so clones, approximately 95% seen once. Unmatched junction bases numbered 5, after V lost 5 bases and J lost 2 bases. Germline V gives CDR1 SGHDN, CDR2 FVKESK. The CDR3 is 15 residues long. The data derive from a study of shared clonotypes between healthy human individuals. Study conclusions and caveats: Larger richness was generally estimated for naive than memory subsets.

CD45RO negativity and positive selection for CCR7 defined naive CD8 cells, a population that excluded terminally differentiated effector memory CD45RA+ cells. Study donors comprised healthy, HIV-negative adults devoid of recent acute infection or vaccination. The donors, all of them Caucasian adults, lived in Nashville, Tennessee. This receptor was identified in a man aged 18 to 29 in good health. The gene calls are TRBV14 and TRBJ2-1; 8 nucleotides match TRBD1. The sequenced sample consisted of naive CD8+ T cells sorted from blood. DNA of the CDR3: TGTGCCAGCAGCACGATCAGGGGGCCCTACAATGAGCAGTTCTTC. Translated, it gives CASSTIRGPYNEQFF.